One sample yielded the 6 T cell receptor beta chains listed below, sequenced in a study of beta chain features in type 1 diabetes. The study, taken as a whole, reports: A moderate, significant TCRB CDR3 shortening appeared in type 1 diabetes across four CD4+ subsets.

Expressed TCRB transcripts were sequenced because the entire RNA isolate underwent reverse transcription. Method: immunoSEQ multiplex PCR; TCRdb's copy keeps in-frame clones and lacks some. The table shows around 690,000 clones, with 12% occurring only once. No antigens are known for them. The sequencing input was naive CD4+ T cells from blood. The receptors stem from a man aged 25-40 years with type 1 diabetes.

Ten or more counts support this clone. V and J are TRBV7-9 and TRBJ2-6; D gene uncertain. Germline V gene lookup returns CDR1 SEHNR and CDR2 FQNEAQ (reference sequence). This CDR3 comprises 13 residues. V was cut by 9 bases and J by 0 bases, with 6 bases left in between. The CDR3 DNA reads TGTGCCAGGGCAGCCTCTGGGGCCAACGTCCTGACTTTC. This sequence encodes CARAASGANVLTF.

The CDR3 nucleotides read TGTGCCTGGAGTGTAGATCTAATCGGCCAGCCCCAGCATTTT. It translates to CAWSVDLIGQPQHF. This rearrangement joins TRBV30 to TRBJ1-5; unclear D gene. Germline V gives CDR1 GTSNPN, CDR2 SVGIG (reference sequence). V lost 0 bases and J lost 7, with 13 bases in between. This CDR3 is built from 14 residues.

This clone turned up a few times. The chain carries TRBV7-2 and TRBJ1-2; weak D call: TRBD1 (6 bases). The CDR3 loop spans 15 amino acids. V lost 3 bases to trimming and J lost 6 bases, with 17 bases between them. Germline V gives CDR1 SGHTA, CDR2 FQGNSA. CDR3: CASSFAATGPHGYTF. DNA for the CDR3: TGTGCCAGCAGCTTCGCCGCGACAGGCCCCCATGGCTACACCTTC.

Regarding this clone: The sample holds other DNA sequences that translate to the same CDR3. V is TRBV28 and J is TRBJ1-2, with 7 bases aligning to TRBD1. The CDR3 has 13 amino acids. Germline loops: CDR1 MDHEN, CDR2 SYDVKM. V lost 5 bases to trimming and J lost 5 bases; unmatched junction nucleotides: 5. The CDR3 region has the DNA TGTGCCAGCAGTCCGGGACAGAGTTATGGCTACACCTTC. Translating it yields CASSPGQSYGYTF.

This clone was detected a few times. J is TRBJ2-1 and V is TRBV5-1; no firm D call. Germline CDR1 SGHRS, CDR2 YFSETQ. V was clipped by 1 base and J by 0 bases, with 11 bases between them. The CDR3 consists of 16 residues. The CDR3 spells CASSLKAESSYNEQFF. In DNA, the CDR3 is TGCGCCAGCAGCTTGAAGGCCGAAAGCTCCTACAATGAGCAGTTCTTC.

The CDR3 here is CASSLGPDRRMNTEAFF. CDR3 in DNA: TGTGCCAGCAGCTTGGGACCCGACCGGCGAATGAACACTGAAGCTTTCTTT. The rearrangement joins TRBV11-2 to TRBJ1-1, with a weak D call TRBD1 (5 bases). CDR1 is SGHAT, CDR2 FQNNGV, per germline. The CDR3 loop spans 17 amino acids. V was cut by 3 bases and J by 0 bases, with 17 bases left in between.